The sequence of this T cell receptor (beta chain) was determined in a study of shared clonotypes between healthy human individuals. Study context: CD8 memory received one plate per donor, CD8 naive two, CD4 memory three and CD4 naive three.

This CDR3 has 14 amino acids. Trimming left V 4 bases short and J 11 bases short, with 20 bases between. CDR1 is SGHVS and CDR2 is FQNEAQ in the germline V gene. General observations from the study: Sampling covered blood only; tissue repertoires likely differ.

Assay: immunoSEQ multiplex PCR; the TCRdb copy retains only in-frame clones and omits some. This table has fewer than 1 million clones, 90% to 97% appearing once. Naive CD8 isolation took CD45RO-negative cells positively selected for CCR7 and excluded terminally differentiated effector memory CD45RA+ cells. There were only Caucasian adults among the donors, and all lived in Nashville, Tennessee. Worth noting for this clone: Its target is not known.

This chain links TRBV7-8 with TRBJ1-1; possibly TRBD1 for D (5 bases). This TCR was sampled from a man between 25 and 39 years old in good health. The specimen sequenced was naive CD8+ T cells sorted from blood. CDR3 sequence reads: CASSSTGTHLGAFF. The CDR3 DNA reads TGTGCCAGCAGCTCTACCGGGACTCATTTGGGGGCTTTCTTT.